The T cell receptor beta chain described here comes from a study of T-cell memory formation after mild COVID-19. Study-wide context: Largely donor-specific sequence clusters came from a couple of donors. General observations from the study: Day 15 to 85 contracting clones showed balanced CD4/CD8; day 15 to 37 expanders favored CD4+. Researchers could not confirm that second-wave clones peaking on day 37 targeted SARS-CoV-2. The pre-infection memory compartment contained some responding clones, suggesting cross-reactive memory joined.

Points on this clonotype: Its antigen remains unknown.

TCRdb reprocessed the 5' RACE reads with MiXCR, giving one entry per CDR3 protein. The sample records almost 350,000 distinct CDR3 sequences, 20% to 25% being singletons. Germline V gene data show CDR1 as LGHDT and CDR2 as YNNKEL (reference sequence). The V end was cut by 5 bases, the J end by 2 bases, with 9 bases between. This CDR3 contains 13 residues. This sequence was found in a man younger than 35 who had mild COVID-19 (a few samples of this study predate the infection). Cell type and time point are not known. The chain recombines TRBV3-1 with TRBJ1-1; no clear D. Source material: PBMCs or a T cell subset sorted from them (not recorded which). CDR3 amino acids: CASSGRINTEAFF. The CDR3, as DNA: TGTGCCAGCAGCGGCCGGATTAACACTGAAGCTTTCTTT.